This is a list of T cell receptor beta chains from one sample in a study of blood T cell repertoires in COVID-19. The repertoire was sequenced with immunoSEQ multiplex PCR; TCRdb's copy has only in-frame clones and lacks some. Counted here are about 76,000 clones, roughly 90% occurring once; the ten biggest clones make up 15% to 20%. Sequences were obtained from peripheral blood. Receptors originate from a human donor in a cohort sampled during active COVID-19. The CDR3 runs from the conserved cysteine through the conserved F or W. Clone sizes are given selectively: once, few, many, or a class where the clone is expanded.

clone size	V gene	J gene	CDR3 protein
NA	TRBV7-2	TRBJ2-7	CASSSNRVEQYF
NA	TRBV5-1	TRBJ2-1	CASSFPLRDFNYNEQFF
NA	TRBV24-1	TRBJ2-1	CATSDFRGEQFF
once	TRBV19	TRBJ1-1	CASRALRGEDTEAFF
NA	TRBV20-1	TRBJ2-5	CSASRLTGPTQYF
NA	TRBV30	TRBJ1-2	CAWSRGQGAVGYTF
NA	TRBV5-1	TRBJ2-3	CASSSGTSGTDTQYF
NA	TRBV27	TRBJ1-3	CASSYRQGVFLGRNF
NA	TRBV6-2/TRBV6-3	TRBJ1-1	CASSYSRGALNTEAFF
NA	TRBV5-6	TRBJ2-5	CASSLELKETQYF
NA	TRBV7-3	TRBJ1-1	CASSPGAATEAFF
NA	TRBV6-4	TRBJ1-2	CAASKQGAGYTF
NA	TRBV11-3	TRBJ2-2	CASSLRTDSNTGELFF
medium-sized	TRBV5-8	TRBJ2-1	CASSTEQGYEQFF
NA	TRBV2	TRBJ2-2	CASTTSYGELFF
NA	TRBV7-2	TRBJ2-1	CASSFIPTRAGNEQFF
NA	TRBV18	TRBJ2-3	CASSPSDTQYF
NA	TRBV7-9	TRBJ2-1	CASSPGTGISEQFF
NA	TRBV12-5	TRBJ2-1	CASGSLSGGVRYNEQFF
NA	TRBV2	TRBJ1-5	CATQRRQGEDQPQHF
NA	TRBV28	TRBJ2-7	CASSLPGASYEQYF
NA	TRBV4-3	TRBJ1-3	CASSQESGAGNTIYF
NA	TRBV7-3	TRBJ2-3	CASSLIPSTDTQYF
NA	TRBV2	TRBJ2-1	CASRARGEQFF
NA	TRBV11-3	TRBJ1-1	CASSLDDSGTEAFF
NA	TRBV4-2	TRBJ1-3	CASSQDPGSGNTIYF
NA	TRBV6-5	TRBJ2-1	CASTFDNEQFF
NA	TRBV19	TRBJ2-5	CASSGLAGLYQETQYF
NA	TRBV19	TRBJ1-2	CASRRAGTGYGYTF
NA	TRBV14	TRBJ1-6	CASSPRDRVRSPLHF
few	TRBV5-1	TRBJ2-5	CASSLSGETQYF
NA	TRBV6-1	TRBJ1-3	CASSESRHPDTIYF
NA	TRBV30	TRBJ2-5	CAWRRAGDTQYF
NA	TRBV6-4	TRBJ1-2	CASSPNAEIYGYTF
NA	TRBV29-1	TRBJ2-1	CSVDRTNGGNEQFF
once	TRBV19	TRBJ1-1	CASSIEGRLNTEAFF